A selection of T cell receptor beta chains follows, all from one sample in a study of CD8+ T cells in alopecia areata. TCRdb's table, derived via immunoSEQ multiplex PCR, lists solely in-frame clones and lacks some. The sample lists 65,000 to 90,000 clones, around 54% seen once, with around 5% in the top ten. The specimen was NKG2D-high CD8+ T cells sorted from blood. The receptors were gathered from a human donor with alopecia areata. The CDR3 runs from the conserved cysteine through the conserved F or W.

TRBV4-1	TRBJ1-2	CASSPPGYGYTF
TRBV29-1	TRBJ2-3	CSVVVVGPTDTQYF
TRBV29-1	TRBJ1-5	CSVRQGNQPQHF
TRBV27	TRBJ1-5	CASSIRGNQPQHF
TRBV5-4	TRBJ2-7	CASSLGTKLAGESYEQYF
TRBV29-1	TRBJ1-2	CSAETGNSDGYTF
TRBV19	TRBJ2-3	CASSIGQGADTQYF
TRBV28	TRBJ1-2	CASSLEGYHGYTF
TRBV30	TRBJ1-1	CAWSGLNTEAFF
TRBV28	TRBJ2-1	CASSTGTVNEQFF
TRBV12-5	TRBJ1-1	CASGSEGIEAFF
TRBV4-1	TRBJ2-7	CASSQTGTPYEQYF
TRBV7-2	TRBJ2-3	CASTLASKTTDTQYF
TRBV7-9	TRBJ2-5	CASSYPGSQETQYF
TRBV11-2	TRBJ2-3	CASSTTVPNTDTQYF
TRBV15	TRBJ2-2	CATSREGLADNTGELFF
TRBV11-2	TRBJ2-7	CASSSLTSEQYF
TRBV11-2	TRBJ2-3	CASSGLTDTQYF
TRBV9	TRBJ2-7	CASSEQGDGSYEQYF
TRBV29-1	TRBJ2-1	CSVEGLAGALYNEQFF
TRBV7-6	TRBJ2-1	CASSSFSGRGNEQFF
TRBV6-5	TRBJ1-2	CASIKGGTGYGYTF
TRBV4-1	TRBJ1-1	CASSQDEREPIMNTEAFF
TRBV20-1	TRBJ2-4	CSGRTKNIQYF
TRBV4-1	TRBJ2-5	CASSQPLAGGAETQYF
TRBV7-9	TRBJ2-7	CASSPGGDYEQYF
TRBV15	TRBJ2-1	CATSLAGGGEQFF
TRBV7-4	TRBJ2-7	CASSLRVHPGQYF
TRBV5-1	TRBJ2-1	CASSLGADYNEQFF